The 5 T cell receptor beta chains below come from one sample, sequenced in a study of blood T cell repertoires in COVID-19. Clones were sequenced by immunoSEQ multiplex PCR, and TCRdb holds only the in-frame ones, with some missing. This table has some 44,000 clones, roughly 93% appearing once. Material for sequencing was peripheral blood. These receptors came from a man aged 45-65 years with active COVID-19.

V usage is TRBV15 and J usage is TRBJ1-3; D unresolved. This CDR3 has 16 residues. The V gene lost 0 bases and the J gene lost 0 bases, with 9 bases spanning the gap. The germline gives CDR1 LNHNV, CDR2 YYDKDF (reference sequence). The CDR3 region has the DNA TGTGCCACCAGCAGAGATCAGGATAGCTCTGGAAACACCATATATTTT. The encoded protein is CATSRDQDSSGNTIYF.

The chain employs TRBV28 and TRBJ2-7, with 15 positions matching TRBD2. The CDR3 runs 16 residues. The V segment lost 2 bases and the J segment 7 bases; nucleotides outside the gene matches: 6. The germline gives CDR1 MDHEN, CDR2 SYDVKM. CDR3 DNA: TGTGCCAGCAGTTTAGGGACTAGCGGGAGGCCTGGTGAGCAGTACTTC. Protein: CASSLGTSGRPGEQYF.

This clone occurred once. This rearrangement joins TRBV28 to TRBJ1-4; weak D call: TRBD1 (5 bases). Germline lookup yields CDR1 MDHEN and CDR2 SYDVKM. The germline V and J ends were trimmed by 4 bases and 7 bases, with 19 bases remaining between them. The CDR3 consists of 16 residues. CDR3 DNA sequence: TGTGCCAGCAGTTCAAGCGGGGGGGGTAGGAGTGAAAAACTGTTTTTT. Its translation: CASSSSGGGRSEKLFF. The whole variable domain, remainder taken from reference TRBV28 and TRBJ1-4, is DVKVTQSSRYLVKRTGEKVFLECVQDMDHENMFWYRQDPGLGLRLIYFSYDVKMKEKGDIPEGYSVSREKKERFSLILESASTNQTSMYLCASSSSGGGRSEKLFFGSGTQLSVL.

The chain couples TRBV7-9 to TRBJ2-3; 16 positions match TRBD2. V was clipped by 4 bases and J by 4 bases; unmatched bases: 11. Per the germline V gene, CDR1 is SEHNR and CDR2 is FQNEAQ (reference sequence). CDR3 length: 19 residues. The CDR3 region is CASSSLGTSGRAYSDTQYF. CDR3 nucleotides: TGTGCCAGCAGCTCCCTTGGGACTAGCGGGAGGGCCTACTCAGATACGCAGTATTTT. Looking up the rest from reference TRBV7-9 and TRBJ2-3 gives the full variable domain: DTGVSQNPRHKITKRGQNVTFRCDPISEHNRLYWYRQTLGQGPEFLTYFQNEAQLEKSRLLSDRFSAERPKGSFSTLEIQRTEQGDSAMYLCASSSLGTSGRAYSDTQYFGPGTRLTVL.

The J gene is TRBJ2-1, the V gene TRBV27; the match to TRBD1 covers 9 bases. Germline loops: CDR1 MNHEY, CDR2 SMNVEV (reference sequence). V was clipped by 4 bases and J by 7 bases; unmatched bases: 14. The CDR3 spans 17 residues. Here the CDR3 reads CASSWGRGQGVWNEQFF. The CDR3 bases are TGTGCCAGCAGTTGGGGTAGGGGACAGGGCGTGTGGAATGAGCAGTTCTTC.